This TCR beta chain was sequenced in a study of patients and donors after allogeneic stem cell transplantation. The CDR3 runs 12 residues. Germline V gene lookup returns CDR1 DFQATT and CDR2 SNEGSKA (reference sequence). Trimming stripped 6 bases from V and 9 bases from J, with 15 bases between. TCRdb itself ran the RT-PCR reads through MiXCR, one entry per CDR3 protein. There are approximately 99,000 distinct CDR3 sequences in the sample; around 36% occur only once, and around 27% lies in the top ten. Sequencing used blood, either unsorted or a sorted T cell fraction (not recorded which). V and J are TRBV20-1 and TRBJ2-1, with D unresolved. This TCR was recovered from a human donor who was either an allogeneic HSCT recipient or a stem cell or donor lymphocyte infusion donor (not recorded which). It is not recorded whose cells these are; they may come from a transplant donor. This CDR3 reads CSATLSHGEQFF. The CDR3 DNA follows: TGCAGTGCCACTCTTAGCCACGGTGAGCAGTTCTTC.